The present T cell receptor (beta chain) was sequenced within a study of blood T cell repertoires in COVID-19. Trimming took off 3 bases at V and 1 base at J, with 9 bases between the two ends. The CDR3 totals 14 residues. Germline lookup yields CDR1 MDHEN and CDR2 SYDVKM. Generated by immunoSEQ multiplex PCR, the TCRdb table keeps only in-frame clones and is missing some. The table has fewer than 90,000 clones, 70% to 90% seen once; the top ten hold under 20%. The rearrangement links TRBV28 to TRBJ2-5, with D perhaps TRBD1 (5 bases). The sequencing sample was made of peripheral blood. This clonotype was obtained from an older man in a cohort sampled during active COVID-19. The CDR3 protein is CASSFPTAQETQYF. For the CDR3, the DNA is TGTGCCAGCAGTTTCCCGACAGCCCAAGAGACCCAGTACTTC. The entire variable domain, with the rest obtained from reference TRBV28 and TRBJ2-5, is as follows: DVKVTQSSRYLVKRTGEKVFLECVQDMDHENMFWYRQDPGLGLRLIYFSYDVKMKEKGDIPEGYSVSREKKERFSLILESASTNQTSMYLCASSFPTAQETQYFGPGTRLLVL.